The 28 T cell receptor beta chains listed next were all sequenced from one sample in a study of shared clonotypes between healthy human individuals. Sequencing was performed with immunoSEQ multiplex PCR; in TCRdb, only in-frame clones are kept and a portion is missing. This table has 2.5 million or so clones, around nine tenths appearing once. The specimen sequenced was naive CD4+ T cells sorted from blood. The subset is: CD45RA+ positively selected. The receptors stem from a young man in good health.

V is TRBV6-5 and J is TRBJ1-1; D possibly corresponds to TRBD1 (6 bases). Germline assignment: CDR1 MNHEY and CDR2 SVGAGI. V lost 8 bases and J lost 4, with 17 bases in between. CDR3 size: 14 residues. CDR3 bases: TGTGCCAGCGGACACCTGGACAGCGGCACTGAAGCTTTCTTT. Encoded protein: CASGHLDSGTEAFF.

The V and J genes are TRBV6-1 and TRBJ1-3; D unclear. V was pared by 4 bases and J by 4 bases, with 11 bases between. The CDR3 contains 14 residues. Germline V gene data show CDR1 as MNHNS and CDR2 as SASEGT. The CDR3 protein is CASSVGYSGNTIYF. The CDR3 region has the DNA TGTGCCAGCAGTGTTGGGTACTCCGGAAACACCATATATTTT.

The chain joins TRBV15 to TRBJ2-1, with 9 bases fitting TRBD2. Germline V CDR1 and CDR2: LNHNV, YYDKDF (reference sequence). Unmatched junction bases numbered 3, after V lost 5 bases and J lost 4 bases. This CDR3 contains 14 residues. The CDR3 protein is CATSYSGGYNEQFF. As DNA, the CDR3 is TGTGCCACCAGCTATAGCGGGGGATACAATGAGCAGTTCTTC.

CDR3 region: CASSFSGGAKNIQYF. The CDR3 DNA follows: TGTGCCAGCAGCTTTAGCGGGGGGGCCAAAAACATTCAGTACTTC. The chain combines TRBV11-2 with TRBJ2-4; 10 bases match TRBD2. CDR1 SGHAT and CDR2 FQNNGV come from the germline V gene. This CDR3 is built from 15 residues. With 3 bases clipped from V and 1 base from J, the junction kept 0 bases outside the gene matches.

J is TRBJ2-7 and V is TRBV7-6; 7 bases line up with TRBD1. V shed 2 bases, J shed 5 bases, and the junction held 6 bases outside the gene matches. The CDR3 has 14 residues. CDR1 is SGHVS and CDR2 is FNYEAQ in the germline V gene. The CDR3 here is CASSLLGTDDEQYF. The DNA of the CDR3 is TGTGCCAGCAGCTTATTGGGGACAGATGACGAGCAGTACTTC. The variable domain in full, completed from reference TRBV7-6 and TRBJ2-7, reads GAGVSQSPRYKVTKRGQDVALRCDPISGHVSLYWYRQALGQGPEFLTYFNYEAQQDKSGLPNDRFSAERPEGSISTLTIQRTEQRDSAMYRCASSLLGTDDEQYFGPGTRLTVT.

The rearrangement links TRBV6-5 to TRBJ2-5; D is possibly TRBD2 (5 bases). Germline V lookup: CDR1 MNHEY, CDR2 SVGAGI. Trimming cost V 6 bases and J 5 bases, with 10 bases left between them. This CDR3 region has 12 residues. CDR3: CASRSSGETQYF. The CDR3 DNA is TGTGCCAGCAGGTCCTCGGGGGAGACCCAGTACTTC.

The chain uses TRBV2 and TRBJ2-5, with D perhaps matching TRBD2 (7 bases). Germline V gene lookup returns CDR1 SNHLY and CDR2 FYNNEI. V was pared by 6 bases and J by 5 bases, with 16 bases between. The CDR3 runs to 14 residues. The CDR3 spells CASSNRGGMETQYF. The CDR3 nucleotides are TGTGCCAGCAGCAATAGGGGGGGAATGGAGACCCAGTACTTC.

The chain couples TRBV2 to TRBJ1-4; TRBD1 agrees at 9 bases. J lost 10 bases, V lost 1 base, and 7 bases had no gene match. Per germline, CDR1 SNHLY and CDR2 FYNNEI. The CDR3 has 15 amino acids. The CDR3 nucleotides are TGTGCCAGCAGTGAAGGGGACAGGGACCCGGGAAAACTGTTTTTT. Residues: CASSEGDRDPGKLFF.

The chain joins TRBV5-6 to TRBJ1-2; D is possibly TRBD1 (5 bases). The CDR3 has 15 amino acids. CDR1 SGHDT and CDR2 YYEEEE come from the germline V gene. V dropped 4 bases and J dropped 4 bases, with 17 bases sitting between them. The CDR3 sequence is CASSPAGGETYGYTF. In DNA, the CDR3 is TGTGCCAGCAGCCCCGCCGGGGGGGAGACCTATGGCTACACCTTC.

About this clone itself: Other DNA sequences in the same sample also yield this CDR3. The J gene is TRBJ1-2, the V gene TRBV18; D gene uncertain. Germline V gene lookup returns CDR1 KGHSH and CDR2 LQKENI. The CDR3 covers 13 residues. Trimming cost V 3 bases and J 2 bases, with 7 bases left between them. The CDR3 here is CASSPSGNYGYTF. For the CDR3, the DNA is TGTGCCAGCTCACCCTCCGGGAACTATGGCTACACCTTC.

Note on this clone: The same CDR3 arises from other DNA sequences in this sample as well. V gene TRBV18 combines with J gene TRBJ2-5; D ambiguous. The CDR3 is 13 amino acids. The germline V gene has CDR1 KGHSH and CDR2 LQKENI. Trimming removed 0 bases from V and 4 bases from J, with 6 bases in between. CDR3 residues: CASSPPTRETQYF. CDR3 coding DNA: TGTGCCAGCTCACCACCAACTCGAGAGACCCAGTACTTC. The complete variable domain, with remaining parts taken from reference TRBV18 and TRBJ2-5, reads NAGVMQNPRHLVRRRGQEARLRCSPMKGHSHVYWYRQLPEEGLKFMVYLQKENIIDESGMPKERFSAEFPKEGPSILRIQQVVRGDSAAYFCASSPPTRETQYFGPGTRLLVL.

The chain joins TRBV27 to TRBJ2-5; TRBD2 aligns across 10 bases. The CDR3 is made up of 16 amino acids. Germline values: CDR1 MNHEY, CDR2 SMNVEV (reference sequence). J gave up 5 bases and V 3 bases, and 9 bases lay outside the gene matches. CDR3 nucleotides: TGTGCCAGCAGTTTTTATGCTAGCGGGAGCTACGAGACCCAGTACTTC. It codes for CASSFYASGSYETQYF.

Note on this clone: This CDR3 is also generated by other DNA sequences in the sample. This chain joins TRBV7-9 and TRBJ2-3, with D perhaps TRBD1 (6 bases). This CDR3 has 13 amino acids. Germline loops: CDR1 SEHNR, CDR2 FQNEAQ (reference sequence). V gave up 7 bases and J gave up 1 base, with 9 bases separating them. The CDR3 here is CASNAGGTDTQYF. The CDR3 DNA sequence: TGTGCCAGCAACGCAGGGGGCACAGATACGCAGTATTTT.

This chain uses TRBV10-2 with TRBJ1-6; TRBD1 might be the D (6 bases). Germline assignment: CDR1 WSHSY and CDR2 SAAADI. The CDR3 length is 12 residues. Trimming cost V 6 bases and J 6 bases, with 6 bases left between them. The CDR3 coding sequence is TGCGCCAGCAGGGACAGTAATTCACCCCTCCACTTT. Encoded protein: CASRDSNSPLHF.

V is TRBV5-1 and J is TRBJ2-3; TRBD1 might be the D (5 bases). Germline values: CDR1 SGHRS, CDR2 YFSETQ. Trimming pared 4 bases from V and 2 bases from J, leaving 14 bases between. This CDR3 has 15 amino acids. Written as DNA, the CDR3 is TGCGCCAGCAGCCAGGCAGGGCGGAACACAGATACGCAGTATTTT. This encodes CASSQAGRNTDTQYF.

The table lists this clone with a count of one. This chain connects TRBV7-2 to TRBJ1-3; D is unclear. CDR3 length equals 15 residues. The V gene's germline CDR1 is SGHTA and CDR2 FQGNSA. V lost 5 bases, J lost 0 bases, and 11 bases lay in between. CDR3 loop: CASSVTDLSGNTIYF. The DNA of the CDR3 is TGTGCCAGCAGCGTAACGGATCTCTCTGGAAACACCATATATTTT.

This clone came up once. The chain employs TRBV5-1 and TRBJ2-4; 9 bases are a match to TRBD2. The germline V gene has CDR1 SGHRS and CDR2 YFSETQ. V shed 4 bases, J shed 3 bases, and the junction held 8 bases outside the gene matches. This CDR3 contains 16 residues. The CDR3 here is CASSPRGGKDKNIQYF. CDR3 DNA: TGCGCCAGCAGCCCGCGGGGGGGCAAGGACAAAAACATTCAGTACTTC.

The chain is built from TRBV4-3 and TRBJ2-4, with 8 nucleotides matching TRBD2. Germline-derived CDR1 and CDR2 are LGHNA and YSLEER. J was trimmed by 6 bases and V by 0 bases; bases with no gene match: 4. There are 15 residues in the CDR3. The CDR3, as DNA: TGCGCCAGCAGCCAAGATAGCGGGACCTTAAACATTCAGTACTTC. This codes for CASSQDSGTLNIQYF.

The V and J genes are TRBV27 and TRBJ1-6; D not resolved. Per the germline V gene, CDR1 is MNHEY and CDR2 is SMNVEV (reference sequence). The length of the CDR3 is 14 residues. V lost 7 bases to trimming and J lost 4 bases, with 11 bases between them. CDR3 residues: CASTPAGYNSPLHF. CDR3 DNA sequence: TGTGCCAGCACCCCGGCCGGGTATAATTCACCCCTCCACTTT.

The chain has TRBV5-1 and TRBJ2-3; 9 bases align to TRBD1. The CDR3 covers 12 residues. Looked up from germline, CDR1 is SGHRS and CDR2 is YFSETQ. V gave up 4 bases and J gave up 12 bases; unmatched junction bases: 6. CDR3 loop: CASSRGDRVQYF. In nucleotides, the CDR3 is TGCGCCAGCAGCCGCGGGGACAGGGTACAGTATTTT.

V gene TRBV5-1 combines with J gene TRBJ1-2; TRBD1 might be the D (5 bases). The CDR3 contains 14 residues. Looked up from germline, CDR1 is SGHRS and CDR2 is YFSETQ. Between the trimmed V and J ends, which lost 0 bases and 8 bases, there was a span of 14 bases. The CDR3 loop reads CASSLGSPEGGYTF. The CDR3 DNA sequence: TGCGCCAGCAGCTTGGGCAGCCCGGAGGGGGGCTACACCTTC.

The chain has TRBV7-9 and TRBJ2-4; the D gene is possibly TRBD2 (6 bases). The germline CDR1 and CDR2 sequences are SEHNR and FQNEAQ (reference sequence). The CDR3 has 12 residues. The V end lost 5 bases, the J end lost 5 bases, and 7 bases lay between the germline ends. Here the CDR3 reads CASSPGENIQYF. DNA for the CDR3: TGTGCCAGCAGCCCGGGGGAAAACATTCAGTACTTC.

The chain recombines TRBV2 with TRBJ1-6; 8 nucleotides match TRBD1. The CDR3 is 13 residues long. V lost 8 bases and J lost 7; bases outside the gene matches: 4. The germline gives CDR1 SNHLY, CDR2 FYNNEI. CDR3: CASSGQENSPLHF. In DNA, the CDR3 is TGTGCCAGCTCGGGACAGGAGAATTCACCCCTCCACTTT.

V usage is TRBV27 and J usage is TRBJ1-2; D is perhaps TRBD1 (6 bases). This CDR3 has 15 residues. Trimming stripped 2 bases from V and 4 bases from J, with 14 bases between. Germline CDR1 reads MNHEY; CDR2 reads SMNVEV (reference sequence). The CDR3 sequence: CASSLPGTPVYGYTF. The CDR3 nucleotides read TGTGCCAGCAGTTTACCCGGGACACCTGTCTATGGCTACACCTTC.

The V gene is TRBV4-3, the J gene TRBJ1-2; tentative D call: TRBD1 (6 bases). CDR1 is LGHNA and CDR2 is YSLEER in the germline V gene. Trimming removed 0 bases at V and 0 bases at J, with 17 bases between. The CDR3 sequence is 18 residues long. CDR3: CASSQEILPGGPNYGYTF. The CDR3 DNA sequence: TGCGCCAGCAGCCAAGAAATCTTGCCCGGGGGCCCTAACTATGGCTACACCTTC.

The CDR3, as DNA: TGTGCCAGCGGGGACAGGTTTATTTCTGAAGCTTTCTTT. This translates into CASGDRFISEAFF. The chain links TRBV2 to TRBJ1-1; TRBD1 agrees at 8 bases. The V and J ends lost 8 bases and 6 bases, in that order; junction bases with no gene match: 8. CDR3 length equals 13 residues. CDR1 SNHLY and CDR2 FYNNEI come from the germline V gene.

The chain carries TRBV5-1 and TRBJ2-2; tentatively, D is TRBD2 (6 bases). CDR3 length: 15 residues. The V end lost 0 bases, the J end lost 6 bases, and 12 bases lay between the germline ends. CDR1 is SGHRS and CDR2 is YFSETQ in the germline V gene. Here the CDR3 reads CASSLGDSGAGELFF. For the CDR3, the DNA is TGCGCCAGCAGCTTGGGGGATAGCGGAGCCGGGGAGCTGTTTTTT. The variable domain in full, completed from reference TRBV5-1 and TRBJ2-2, reads KAGVTQTPRYLIKTRGQQVTLSCSPISGHRSVSWYQQTPGQGLQFLFEYFSETQRNKGNFPGRFSGRQFSNSRSEMNVSTLELGDSALYLCASSLGDSGAGELFFGEGSRLTVL.

This chain links TRBV5-1 with TRBJ2-7; TRBD2 matches 8 bases. V dropped 0 bases and J dropped 7; count of bases not matched to a gene: 12. There are 16 residues in the CDR3. The germline CDR1 and CDR2 sequences are SGHRS and YFSETQ. CDR3 in DNA: TGCGCCAGCAGCTTGGCCGGAGCGGGAGCCACTGGGGAGCAGTACTTC. Residues: CASSLAGAGATGEQYF.